This T cell receptor (beta chain) is drawn from a study of T cell repertoires in cytomegalovirus infection. Whole-study context: In public TCR beta signatures, there were indications of both CMV infection and matching HLA type.

Trimming removed 3 bases from V and 7 bases from J; junction bases left unmatched: 7. The CDR3 is made up of 14 amino acids. Germline CDR1 and CDR2: KGHSH and LQKENI. A few counts support this clonotype. Its antigen is not identified. TCRdb ran MiXCR on the reads and lists one entry per CDR3 protein. The table has about 140,000 distinct CDR3 sequences, 5.5% to 8% seen once. Study-wide points: HLA-C-restricted CMV-specific TCR beta clonotypes prevailed in the ex vivo response. Cumulative frequency of public TCR beta families picked out carriers of CMV plus the relevant HLA.

The J gene is TRBJ1-1, the V gene TRBV18; 8 nucleotides match TRBD1. The TCR was taken from a human donor in good health (CMV status not recorded). Some clones in this sample may be carry-over from other donors' samples. The sample comprised PBMCs. For the CDR3, the DNA is TGTGCCAGCTCACCCAGTGCAGGGGGCAATGAAGCTTTCTTT. Encoded protein: CASSPSAGGNEAFF.